The present T cell receptor beta chain was sequenced within a study of CD8 T cells in Susac syndrome (dated by TCRdb to between 2018 and 2021). For the wider study: The study used repertoire sequencing to test whether antigen drove CD8+ T cell activation and differentiation in Susac syndrome. Clonality of the CD8+ T cell repertoire was compared between about a dozen healthy donors, approximately 14 Susac syndrome patients and some 15 multiple sclerosis patients.

This clonotype was found once. The antigen it binds to is not known. Base quality data are lacking; no much larger clone is found one base away. Evidence from one read is weak. Here is what the overall study found, with its caveats: The number of individuals in the TCR sequencing and HLA analysis was acknowledged as relatively small.

High-throughput TCR beta sequencing profiled peripheral blood CD8+ and CD4+ T cells from healthy donors, Susac syndrome patients and multiple sclerosis patients. Treatment-naive patients with stable or active relapsing-remitting disease fulfilling revised McDonald criteria were used as multiple sclerosis controls. Bulk CD8+ and CD4+ T cells were purified by magnetic negative isolation, while CD8+ TEMRA cells were enriched using FACS. Blood was drawn into EDTA tubes, processed within 24 hours, and PBMCs were isolated by density gradient centrifugation. PBMCs intended for TCR sequencing were cryopreserved in liquid nitrogen and thawed later in a water bath at 37 degrees C. Purity of sorted or isolated CD4+, CD8+ and CD8+ TEMRA cells was at least 90%. RNA was extracted with the RNeasy kit and roughly 0.5 to 1 ug was reverse transcribed using random hexamers. The immunoSEQ multiplex PCR assay, which covers 54 Vbeta and 13 Jbeta segments, was used to amplify TCR beta CDR3 regions. To correct PCR amplification bias, a synthetic template baseline was used for both primer optimization and computational correction. The paper's processing steps were these. Reads were annotated to V, D and J genes according to IMGT and were analyzed with immunoSEQ Analyzer, with only productive sequences retained. Clonality was calculated as one minus the Shannon entropy normalized by log2 of the number of productive unique sequences. Public and private clones were assessed among the 100 most prevalent clones of each patient and control. A clone was defined as Susac-specific if it was absent from the healthy and MS cohorts, from about 1,100 published viral clones and from other ImmuneACCESS disease sequences. TCRdb redid the processing of the public reads, applying fastp at Q25 and MiXCR, and retained in-frame beta chains. Rows with a matching CDR3 protein are joined into one entry that keeps the most common DNA and genes. The V and J calls shown here were made by TCRdb, not taken from the authors' results. The sample records a few hundred thousand distinct CDR3 sequences, around 83% of which are singletons. The ten largest make up more than 0.09% of the sample.

The trim is 6 bases for V and 3 bases for J, with a gap of 12 bases between the germline ends. The germline V gene (reference sequence) yields SGHKS for CDR1 and YYEKEE for CDR2. The CDR3 measures 13 amino acids from cysteine to phenylalanine. The entry retains the CDR3 DNA only, 39 bases that are in frame from base 1. Sequencing was carried out using CD8+ T cells from PBMCs. Recombination joined TRBV5-5 with TRBJ1-1; no D gene is confidently identified. This sequence was found in a human donor with multiple sclerosis. The CDR3 region has the sequence CASIPRGDTEAFF. The DNA sequence follows: TGTGCCAGCATCCCCCGGGGAGACACTGAAGCTTTCTTT.